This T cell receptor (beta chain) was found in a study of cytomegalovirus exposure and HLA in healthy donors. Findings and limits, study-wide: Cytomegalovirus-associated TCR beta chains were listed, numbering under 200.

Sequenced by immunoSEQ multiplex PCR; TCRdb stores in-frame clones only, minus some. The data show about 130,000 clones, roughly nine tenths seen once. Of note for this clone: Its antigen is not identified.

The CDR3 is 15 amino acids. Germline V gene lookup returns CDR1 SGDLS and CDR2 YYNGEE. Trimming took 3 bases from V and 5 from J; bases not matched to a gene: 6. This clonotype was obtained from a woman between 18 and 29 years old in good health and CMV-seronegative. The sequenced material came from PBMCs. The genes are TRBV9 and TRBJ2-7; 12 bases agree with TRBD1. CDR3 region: CASSAPGQGANEQYF. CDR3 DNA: TGTGCCAGCAGCGCACCGGGACAGGGGGCCAACGAGCAGTACTTC. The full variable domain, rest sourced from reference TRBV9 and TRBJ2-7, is DSGVTQTPKHLITATGQRVTLRCSPRSGDLSVYWYQQSLDQGLQFLIQYYNGEERAKGNILERFSAQQFPDLHSELNLSSLELGDSALYFCASSAPGQGANEQYFGPGTRLTVT.